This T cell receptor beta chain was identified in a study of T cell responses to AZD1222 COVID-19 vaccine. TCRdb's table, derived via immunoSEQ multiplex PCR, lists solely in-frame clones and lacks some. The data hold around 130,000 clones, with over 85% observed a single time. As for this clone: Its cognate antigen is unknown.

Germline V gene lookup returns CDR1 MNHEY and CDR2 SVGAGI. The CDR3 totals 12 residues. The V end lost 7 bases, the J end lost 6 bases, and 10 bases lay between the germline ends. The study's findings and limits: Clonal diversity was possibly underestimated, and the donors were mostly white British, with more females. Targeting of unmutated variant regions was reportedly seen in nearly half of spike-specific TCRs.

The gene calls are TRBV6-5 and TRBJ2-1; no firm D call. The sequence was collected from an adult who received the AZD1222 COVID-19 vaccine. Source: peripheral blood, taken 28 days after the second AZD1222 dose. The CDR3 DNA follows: TGTGCCAGCACCGAACTGGGCAATGAGCAGTTCTTC. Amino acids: CASTELGNEQFF.